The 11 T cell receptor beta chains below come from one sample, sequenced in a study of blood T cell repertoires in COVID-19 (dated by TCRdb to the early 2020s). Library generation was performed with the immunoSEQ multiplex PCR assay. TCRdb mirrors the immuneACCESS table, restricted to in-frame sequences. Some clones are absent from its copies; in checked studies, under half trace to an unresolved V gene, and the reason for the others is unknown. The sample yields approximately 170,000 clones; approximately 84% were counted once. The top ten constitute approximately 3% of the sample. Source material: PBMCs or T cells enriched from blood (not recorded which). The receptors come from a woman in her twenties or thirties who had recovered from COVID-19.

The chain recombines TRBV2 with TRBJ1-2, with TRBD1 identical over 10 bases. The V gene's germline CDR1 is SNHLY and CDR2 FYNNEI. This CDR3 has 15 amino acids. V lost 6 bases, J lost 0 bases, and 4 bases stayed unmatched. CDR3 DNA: TGTGCCAGCAGGATGGGACAGGGGCCTAACTATGGCTACACCTTC. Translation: CASRMGQGPNYGYTF.

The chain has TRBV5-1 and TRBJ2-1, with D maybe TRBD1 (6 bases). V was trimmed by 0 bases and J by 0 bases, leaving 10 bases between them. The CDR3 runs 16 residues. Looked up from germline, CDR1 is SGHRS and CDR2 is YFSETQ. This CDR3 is CASSLALDSSYNEQFF. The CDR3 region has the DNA TGCGCCAGCAGCTTGGCCCTGGACAGCTCCTACAATGAGCAGTTCTTC.

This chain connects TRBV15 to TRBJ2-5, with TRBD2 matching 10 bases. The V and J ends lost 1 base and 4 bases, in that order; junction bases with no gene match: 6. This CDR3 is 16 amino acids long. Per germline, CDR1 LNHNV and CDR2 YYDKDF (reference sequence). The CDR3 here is CATSRGISGGSETQYF. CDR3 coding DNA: TGTGCCACCAGCAGAGGAATTAGCGGGGGGTCAGAGACCCAGTACTTC.

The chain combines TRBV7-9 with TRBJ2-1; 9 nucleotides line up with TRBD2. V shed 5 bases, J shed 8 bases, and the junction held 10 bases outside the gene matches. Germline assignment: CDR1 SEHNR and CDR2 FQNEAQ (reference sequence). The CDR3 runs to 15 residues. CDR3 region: CASSEMAGGFDEQFF. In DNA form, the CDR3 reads TGTGCCAGCAGCGAAATGGCGGGGGGGTTCGATGAGCAGTTCTTC.

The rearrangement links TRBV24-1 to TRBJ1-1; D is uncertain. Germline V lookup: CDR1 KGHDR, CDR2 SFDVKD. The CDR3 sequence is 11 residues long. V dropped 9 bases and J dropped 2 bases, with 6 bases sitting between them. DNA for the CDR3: TGTGCCACCGCGTCTAACACTGAAGCTTTCTTT. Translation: CATASNTEAFF.

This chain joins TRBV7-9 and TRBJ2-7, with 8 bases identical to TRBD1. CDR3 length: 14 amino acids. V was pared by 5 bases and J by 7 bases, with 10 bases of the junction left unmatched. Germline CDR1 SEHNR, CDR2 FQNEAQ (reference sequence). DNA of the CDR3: TGTGCCAGCAGCCCCGGACAGGGAGGAGGGGAGCAGTACGTC. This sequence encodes CASSPGQGGGEQYV.

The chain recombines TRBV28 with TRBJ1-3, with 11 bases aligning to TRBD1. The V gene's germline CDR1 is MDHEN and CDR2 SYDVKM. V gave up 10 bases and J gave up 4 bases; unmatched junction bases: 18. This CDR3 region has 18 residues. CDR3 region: CATKPPPGQGASGNTIYF. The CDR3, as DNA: TGTGCCACCAAACCCCCCCCTGGACAGGGGGCTAGCGGAAACACCATATATTTT.

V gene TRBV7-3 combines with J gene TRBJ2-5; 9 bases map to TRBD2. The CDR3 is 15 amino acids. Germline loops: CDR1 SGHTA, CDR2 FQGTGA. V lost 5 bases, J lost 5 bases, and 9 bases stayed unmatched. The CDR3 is CASSQYPGLAETQYF. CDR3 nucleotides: TGTGCCAGCAGCCAATACCCGGGACTAGCTGAGACCCAGTACTTC.

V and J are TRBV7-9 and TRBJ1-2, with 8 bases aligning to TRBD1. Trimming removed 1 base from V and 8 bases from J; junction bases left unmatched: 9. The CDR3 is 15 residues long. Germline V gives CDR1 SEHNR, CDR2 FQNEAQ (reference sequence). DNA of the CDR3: TGTGCCAGCAGCTTAGATTGGTCAGGGGGCAGGGGCTACACCTTC. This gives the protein CASSLDWSGGRGYTF.

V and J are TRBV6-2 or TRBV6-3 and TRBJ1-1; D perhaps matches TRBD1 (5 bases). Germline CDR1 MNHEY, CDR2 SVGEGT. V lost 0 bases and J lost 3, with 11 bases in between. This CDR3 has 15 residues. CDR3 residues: CASSYSDTLYTEAFF. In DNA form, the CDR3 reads TGTGCCAGCAGTTACTCGGACACGCTCTACACTGAAGCTTTCTTT.

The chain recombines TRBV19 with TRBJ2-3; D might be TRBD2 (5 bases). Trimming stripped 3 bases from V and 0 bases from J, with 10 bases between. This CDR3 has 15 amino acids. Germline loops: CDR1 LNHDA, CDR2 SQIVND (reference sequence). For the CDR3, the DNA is TGTGCCAGTAGTATTTGGGAGACTAGCACAGATACGCAGTATTTT. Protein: CASSIWETSTDTQYF.